This is a list of T cell receptor beta chains from one sample in a study of shared clonotypes between healthy human individuals. The data were produced by immunoSEQ multiplex PCR, yet TCRdb's version contains in-frame clones alone and is incomplete. The repertoire has 730,000 or so clones, about three quarters of them found once; the top ten carry less than 2%. The sequencing sample was made of memory CD4+ T cells sorted from blood. Every receptor here comes from a young woman in good health. Both conserved end residues are part of each CDR3. A D gene is named only where the DNA matches it firmly. Part of the rows lack a size; the others show once, few, many or a class for expanded clones.

D	size	V	J	CDR3	DNA
-	few	TRBV19	TRBJ2-1	CASSIGASEQFF	TGTGCCAGTAGTATAGGGGCTTCTGAGCAGTTCTTC
TRBD2	-	TRBV10-3	TRBJ2-1	CAISLTSGYNEQFF	TGTGCCATCAGCTTGACTAGCGGCTACAATGAGCAGTTCTTC
TRBD2	few	TRBV5-1	TRBJ2-5	CASSLGPGGQETQYF	TGCGCCAGCAGCTTGGGACCGGGAGGCCAAGAGACCCAGTACTTC
TRBD1	-	TRBV5-1	TRBJ2-5	CASSRKTGQGEETQYF	TGCGCCAGCAGCCGAAAGACAGGACAGGGCGAAGAGACCCAGTACTTC
TRBD1	-	TRBV27	TRBJ2-3	CASRDTGQGNPDTQYF	TGTGCCAGCAGGGACACGGGACAGGGTAACCCAGATACGCAGTATTTT
-	-	TRBV5-8	TRBJ1-5	CASSLGQRVNQPQHF	TGTGCCAGCAGCTTGGGTCAGAGAGTCAATCAGCCCCAGCATTTT
-	many	TRBV5-1	TRBJ2-6	CASSRQGVSGANVLTF	TGCGCCAGCAGTCGCCAGGGAGTTTCTGGGGCCAACGTCCTGACTTTC
-	once	TRBV19	TRBJ1-4	CASSPHKVGANEKLFF	TGTGCCAGTAGTCCCCATAAGGTGGGGGCGAATGAAAAACTGTTTTTT
TRBD1	once	TRBV6-1	TRBJ2-7	CASSGAYQGQAAYEQYF	TGTGCCAGCAGTGGAGCCTACCAGGGACAGGCAGCCTACGAGCAGTACTTC
TRBD2	few	TRBV5-1	TRBJ2-7	CASHLAGGPSEQYF	TGCGCCAGCCATCTAGCGGGAGGGCCCTCCGAGCAGTACTTC
-	few	TRBV19	TRBJ1-2	CASSIDRAVPGDGYTF	TGTGCCAGTAGTATAGATCGGGCCGTCCCGGGCGATGGCTACACCTTC
-	many	TRBV29-1	TRBJ1-1	CSVGLGAVNTEAFF	TGCAGCGTTGGTCTGGGGGCCGTGAACACTGAAGCTTTCTTT
-	-	TRBV19	TRBJ1-5	CASSIDGGGISNQPQHF	TGTGCCAGTAGTATAGATGGAGGAGGGATCAGCAATCAGCCCCAGCATTTT
-	-	TRBV9	TRBJ2-3	CASSVAGGSDTQYF	TGTGCCAGCAGCGTAGCGGGGGGCTCAGATACGCAGTATTTT
TRBD1	-	TRBV6-5	TRBJ2-2	CASKGATGELFF	TGTGCCAGCAAGGGGGCCACCGGGGAGCTGTTTTTT
-	once	TRBV10-3	TRBJ1-4	CATKGATNEKLFF	TGTGCCACCAAAGGTGCAACTAATGAAAAACTGTTTTTT
-	once	TRBV5-1	TRBJ2-2	CASSTQGWNTGELFF	TGCGCCAGCAGCACTCAGGGGTGGAACACCGGGGAGCTGTTTTTT
TRBD2	-	TRBV25-1	TRBJ2-2	CASSGTRWTGELFF	TGTGCCAGCAGCGGGACTAGGTGGACCGGGGAGCTGTTTTTT
-	-	TRBV19	TRBJ2-7	CASEDRTYEQYF	TGTGCCAGTGAGGACAGAACCTACGAGCAGTACTTC
-	once	TRBV4-1	TRBJ2-7	CASSGGPRTLSYEQYF	TGCGCCAGCAGCGGAGGGCCGAGGACCCTCTCCTACGAGCAGTACTTC
-	-	TRBV11-3	TRBJ2-1	CASSLGLQPHNEQFF	TGTGCCAGCAGCTTAGGGTTACAACCCCACAATGAGCAGTTCTTC
-	many	TRBV29-1	TRBJ1-4	CSVEDRGRRKLFF	TGCAGCGTTGAAGACCGGGGGAGAAGAAAACTGTTTTTT
TRBD2	-	TRBV7-6	TRBJ2-7	CASSSRLAGANEQYF	TGTGCCAGCAGCAGCAGACTAGCGGGAGCTAACGAGCAGTACTTC
-	-	TRBV5-1	TRBJ2-7	CASSLESSTAKQYF	TGCGCCAGCAGCTTGGAATCCTCCACAGCAAAACAGTACTTC
TRBD1	-	TRBV28	TRBJ1-5	CASRGQGGVQQPQHF	TGTGCCAGCAGGGGACAGGGCGGTGTACAACAGCCCCAGCATTTT
TRBD2	once	TRBV7-3	TRBJ2-1	CASGLAGNNEQFF	TGTGCCAGCGGACTAGCGGGGAACAATGAGCAGTTCTTC
TRBD2	few	TRBV5-4	TRBJ2-7	CASSISGDSYEQYF	TGTGCCAGCAGTATAAGCGGGGATTCCTACGAGCAGTACTTC
TRBD2	-	TRBV25-1	TRBJ2-1	CASSSPGLAGGYEQFF	TGTGCCAGCAGTTCCCCGGGACTAGCGGGAGGATATGAGCAGTTCTTC
-	-	TRBV27	TRBJ1-1	CASSAQGRLKAFF	TGTGCCAGCAGTGCGCAGGGTAGGTTGAAAGCTTTCTTT
-	-	TRBV6-5	TRBJ1-4	CASSYSFAATNEKLFF	TGTGCCAGCAGTTACTCGTTTGCGGCAACTAATGAAAAACTGTTTTTT
TRBD1	-	TRBV28	TRBJ1-1	CASRASTGGRFAEAFF	TGTGCCAGCAGGGCATCGACAGGGGGCAGGTTTGCTGAAGCTTTCTTT
-	once	TRBV14	TRBJ2-5	CASSQDAGGQTQYF	TGTGCCAGCAGCCAAGACGCCGGTGGGCAGACCCAGTACTTC
TRBD2	-	TRBV5-1	TRBJ2-1	CASSLLADSYNEQFF	TGCGCCAGCAGCTTGCTAGCGGACTCCTACAATGAGCAGTTCTTC
-	-	TRBV7-6	TRBJ2-5	CASSLSTETQYF	TGTGCCAGCAGCTTATCGACGGAGACCCAGTACTTC